This T cell receptor (beta chain) comes out of a study of OX40 agonist ivuxolimab in advanced cancers. V dropped 4 bases and J dropped 4 bases, with 18 bases sitting between them. The CDR3 totals 15 residues. Germline V gene lookup returns CDR1 SGHDT and CDR2 YYEEEE. Clones were sequenced by immunoSEQ multiplex PCR, and TCRdb holds only the in-frame ones, with some missing. Among some 59,000 clones, around 93% were seen once, and the ten largest hold approximately 7.9%. The TCR originated in an adult with an advanced solid tumor such as melanoma, head and neck, liver or kidney cancer. The rearrangement links TRBV5-6 to TRBJ2-7, with D perhaps being TRBD1 or TRBD2 (6 bases each). The source material was CD4+ or CD8+ T cells sorted from blood, sampled in a trial of the OX40 agonist ivuxolimab. In DNA, the CDR3 is TGTGCCAGCAGCGCTGGGGGGCTAAGTCTGTACGAGCAGTACTTC. It encodes CASSAGGLSLYEQYF.